These 25 T cell receptor beta chains were sequenced from one sample in a study of cytomegalovirus exposure and HLA in healthy donors. In the PCR, 60 Vbeta and 13 Jbeta primers were used. This table comes from immunoSEQ multiplex PCR, and its TCRdb copy is limited to in-frame clones, with some not included. The sample lists some 170,000 clones, 65% to 80% occurring once. The sample comprised PBMCs. These receptors originate from a man aged 40-55 years in good health and CMV-seronegative.

CDR3 bases: TGTGCCAGCAGCTTCGGGACAGGGGGCCGTGGCTACACCTTC. It translates to CASSFGTGGRGYTF. V usage is TRBV27 and J usage is TRBJ1-2, with 12 bases matching TRBD1. V was clipped by 6 bases and J by 7 bases; unmatched bases: 6. The CDR3 is 14 amino acids. Germline CDR1 is MNHEY and CDR2 is SMNVEV (reference sequence).

The chain couples TRBV18 to TRBJ2-7; TRBD1 aligns across 12 bases. V shed 6 bases and J 0 bases; nucleotides not matched to a gene: 9. The germline gives CDR1 KGHSH, CDR2 LQKENI. The CDR3 has 17 residues. As DNA, the CDR3 is TGTGCCAGCTCCCACGGGACAGGGGGCCAAGGCTCCTACGAGCAGTACTTC. As protein: CASSHGTGGQGSYEQYF. Together with reference TRBV18 and TRBJ2-7, the CDR3 gives the full variable domain: NAGVMQNPRHLVRRRGQEARLRCSPMKGHSHVYWYRQLPEEGLKFMVYLQKENIIDESGMPKERFSAEFPKEGPSILRIQQVVRGDSAAYFCASSHGTGGQGSYEQYFGPGTRLTVT.

This chain joins TRBV28 and TRBJ2-3; a possible D gene is TRBD2 (6 bases). Germline CDR1 and CDR2: MDHEN and SYDVKM. V dropped 6 bases and J dropped 0 bases, with 10 bases sitting between them. CDR3 length: 14 residues. The CDR3 reads CASRGLLSTDTQYF. CDR3 nucleotides: TGTGCCAGCAGGGGACTTCTTAGCACAGATACGCAGTATTTT.

The rearrangement joins TRBV7-8 to TRBJ2-3; D is possibly TRBD2 (5 bases). Trimming shortened V by 5 bases and J by 2 bases, and 20 bases separated the two germline ends. The CDR3 sequence is 17 residues long. CDR1 SGHVS and CDR2 FQNEAQ come from the germline V gene. The CDR3 coding sequence is TGTGCCAGCAGCCAGTTTCAGTTAAGCGGCCTCACAGATACGCAGTATTTT. Protein product: CASSQFQLSGLTDTQYF.

The genes are TRBV2 and TRBJ1-5, with D perhaps matching TRBD1 (5 bases). V shed 5 bases and J shed 2 bases, with 10 bases lying between them. CDR3 length: 14 residues. Germline CDR1 is SNHLY and CDR2 is FYNNEI. The DNA for the CDR3 is TGTGCCAGCAGTAGGGGTTATGGCAATCAGCCCCAGCATTTT. Residues: CASSRGYGNQPQHF.

V usage is TRBV4-3 and J usage is TRBJ2-3, with D possibly being TRBD1 (5 bases). CDR1 LGHNA and CDR2 YSLEER come from the germline V gene. The V end was cut by 3 bases, the J end by 1 base, with 5 bases between. This CDR3 has 13 amino acids. CDR3 amino acids: CASSQGRTDTQYF. CDR3 bases: TGCGCCAGCAGCCAGGGGCGCACAGATACGCAGTATTTT.

This rearrangement joins TRBV28 to TRBJ2-7; D may be TRBD2 (5 bases). V gave up 1 base and J gave up 2 bases, with 9 bases separating them. Germline V gene sequence: CDR1 MDHEN, CDR2 SYDVKM. CDR3 length: 14 residues. DNA of the CDR3: TGTGCCAGCAGTTTATCGGGGAGAACCTACGAGCAGTACTTC. The encoded protein is CASSLSGRTYEQYF.

About this clone: This sample also contains other DNA sequences that code for the same CDR3. The chain combines TRBV7-6 with TRBJ2-5; the D gene is possibly TRBD2 (5 bases). From germline, CDR1 is SGHVS and CDR2 FNYEAQ. The CDR3 contains 15 residues. V shed 4 bases and J shed 5 bases, with 17 bases lying between them. The CDR3 DNA reads TGTGCCAGCAGCTCCGCGGGTCCCCCGGGGGAGACCCAGTACTTC. Encoded protein: CASSSAGPPGETQYF.

J is TRBJ2-5 and V is TRBV12-5, with D tentatively TRBD1 (6 bases). The V and J ends lost 7 bases and 5 bases respectively, with 23 bases between them. The length of the CDR3 is 16 residues. The germline V gene has CDR1 LGHNT and CDR2 FRNRAP. CDR3 coding DNA: TGTGCTAGTGCCCCCGGCCAGGGGATGGGGGAGGAGACCCAGTACTTC. The encoded protein is CASAPGQGMGEETQYF.

The chain is built from TRBV5-4 and TRBJ2-1; 16 bases line up with TRBD2. The length of the CDR3 is 14 residues. Germline CDR1 reads SGHNT; CDR2 reads YYREEE (reference sequence). Trimming cost V 8 bases and J 6 bases; bases outside gene matches: 2. This chain's CDR3 is CASGTSGRANEQFF. Written as DNA, the CDR3 is TGTGCCAGTGGGACTAGCGGGAGGGCCAATGAGCAGTTCTTC.

This clone occurred a few times. This chain uses TRBV28 with TRBJ2-1; 7 bases align to TRBD2. V shed 6 bases and J 7 bases; nucleotides not matched to a gene: 6. Germline V CDR1 and CDR2: MDHEN, SYDVKM. The CDR3 totals 13 residues. CDR3 in DNA: TGTGCCAGCAGGGGGGGGGATTGGAATGAGCAGTTCTTC. As protein: CASRGGDWNEQFF.

V usage is TRBV5-1 and J usage is TRBJ2-7, with D perhaps TRBD1 (5 bases). Germline V lookup: CDR1 SGHRS, CDR2 YFSETQ. The CDR3 is made up of 14 amino acids. Trimming took off 2 bases at V and 6 bases at J, with 15 bases between the two ends. For the CDR3, the DNA is TGCGCCAGCAGCTTCGCAGGGTATCACAGCGAGCAGTACTTC. It yields the protein CASSFAGYHSEQYF.

The V and J genes are TRBV23-1 and TRBJ1-5; D is unclear. TRBV23-1 is an ORF, with its function uncertain. Trimming stripped 4 bases from V and 2 bases from J, with 18 bases between. There are 17 residues in the CDR3. The CDR3 nucleotides read TGCGCCAGCAGTCTTCCCGCTGGCAGTTTTGGCAATCAGCCCCAGCATTTT. It is translated as CASSLPAGSFGNQPQHF.

The V gene is TRBV2, the J gene TRBJ2-7; 7 bases are shared with TRBD2. Germline V CDR1 and CDR2: SNHLY, FYNNEI. V lost 6 bases and J lost 7; bases outside the gene matches: 9. CDR3 size: 13 residues. CDR3 nucleotides: TGTGCCAGCAGGGGGGGAGGGGCGGGAGAGCAGTACTTC. It encodes CASRGGGAGEQYF.

CDR3 DNA sequence: TGTGCCAGCAGTTTCCCGACGGGACAGGGGCTTTACGAGCAGTACTTC. Translated, it gives CASSFPTGQGLYEQYF. The V and J genes are TRBV27 and TRBJ2-7; 10 positions match TRBD1. CDR3 length: 16 residues. V lost 3 bases and J lost 4; bases outside the gene matches: 9. CDR1 and CDR2 (germline): MNHEY, SMNVEV (reference sequence).

The CDR3 coding sequence is TGTGCCAGCAGTGAGTTACAAGAGACCCAGTACTTC. The encoded protein is CASSELQETQYF. The gene calls are TRBV6-1 and TRBJ2-5; D is uncertain. Germline CDR1 and CDR2: MNHNS and SASEGT. CDR3 length: 12 amino acids. With 3 bases removed from V and 2 bases from J, the gap between germline ends came to 4 bases.

The V call is TRBV9, the J call TRBJ2-1; D not certain. CDR1 is SGDLS and CDR2 is YYNGEE in the germline V gene. CDR3 length equals 15 residues. V was trimmed by 0 bases and J by 4 bases, leaving 11 bases between them. The CDR3 sequence is CASSVAQVIYNEQFF. CDR3 DNA: TGTGCCAGCAGCGTAGCGCAGGTAATATACAATGAGCAGTTCTTC.

This clone was detected a few times. The J gene is TRBJ1-4, the V gene TRBV28, with D unclear. The CDR3 contains 14 residues. Looked up from germline, CDR1 is MDHEN and CDR2 is SYDVKM. V shed 2 bases and J shed 3 bases, with 7 bases lying between them. The CDR3 coding sequence is TGTGCCAGCAGTTTAGGTCAGTCTAATGAAAAACTGTTTTTT. This gives the protein CASSLGQSNEKLFF. Looking up the rest from reference TRBV28 and TRBJ1-4 gives the full variable domain: DVKVTQSSRYLVKRTGEKVFLECVQDMDHENMFWYRQDPGLGLRLIYFSYDVKMKEKGDIPEGYSVSREKKERFSLILESASTNQTSMYLCASSLGQSNEKLFFGSGTQLSVL.

The chain recombines TRBV5-1 with TRBJ2-7; 10 bases line up with TRBD2. Germline CDR1 reads SGHRS; CDR2 reads YFSETQ. The CDR3 extends over 16 amino acids. Trimming took 5 bases from V and 2 from J; bases not matched to a gene: 10. DNA for the CDR3: TGCGCCAGCAGAGAATTAGCGGGAGGTGGGGCCTACGAGCAGTACTTC. It yields the protein CASRELAGGGAYEQYF.

This clone came up a few times. The chain carries TRBV28 and TRBJ2-7; weak D call: TRBD2 (6 bases). This CDR3 has 13 residues. Germline CDR1 reads MDHEN; CDR2 reads SYDVKM. V dropped 9 bases and J dropped 1 base, with 13 bases sitting between them. The CDR3 DNA reads as TGTGCCAGTCAACCGGGACTTTCCTACGAGCAGTACTTC. Translated: CASQPGLSYEQYF.

This clone has just one count. The chain combines TRBV5-1 with TRBJ2-7; 7 bases line up with TRBD2. This CDR3 is built from 13 residues. J gave up 3 bases and V 4 bases, and 4 bases lay outside the gene matches. CDR1 SGHRS and CDR2 YFSETQ come from the germline V gene. The CDR3 DNA reads TGCGCCAGCAGCACCGGACTAGTCTACGAGCAGTACTTC. Protein sequence: CASSTGLVYEQYF.

V is TRBV19 and J is TRBJ1-5; 10 nucleotides match TRBD1. V lost 6 bases to trimming and J lost 10 bases; unmatched junction nucleotides: 12. This CDR3 region has 15 residues. CDR1 is LNHDA and CDR2 is SQIVND in the germline V gene (reference sequence). The CDR3 DNA sequence: TGTGCCAGTAGGGGCGACAGGGGGCAAGGGAGCCCCCAGCATTTT. Translated, it gives CASRGDRGQGSPQHF.

This chain links TRBV2 with TRBJ2-5, with TRBD2 as a possible D gene (7 bases). Trimming cost V 0 bases and J 5 bases, with 13 bases left between them. The germline CDR1 and CDR2 sequences are SNHLY and FYNNEI. This CDR3 has 15 residues. In DNA form, the CDR3 reads TGTGCCAGCAGTGAAGCAGGCAGGGGAGGGGAGACCCAGTACTTC. Protein sequence: CASSEAGRGGETQYF.

This chain uses TRBV15 with TRBJ2-3, with D possibly matching TRBD2 (5 bases). V lost 2 bases, J lost 0 bases, and 12 bases lay in between. This CDR3 contains 16 residues. Per the germline V gene, CDR1 is LNHNV and CDR2 is YYDKDF (reference sequence). CDR3 sequence: CATSRTGVGSTDTQYF. The CDR3 DNA is TGTGCCACCAGCAGAACCGGGGTAGGGAGCACAGATACGCAGTATTTT.

CDR3 loop: CASTQGANYGYTF. The CDR3 nucleotides read TGTGCCAGCACCCAGGGGGCTAACTATGGCTACACCTTC. The chain is built from TRBV6-1 and TRBJ1-2, with 7 positions matching TRBD1. The trim removed 7 bases at V and 0 bases at J, leaving 2 bases unmatched. The CDR3 contains 13 residues. The germline V gene has CDR1 MNHNS and CDR2 SASEGT.